The next 23 T cell receptor beta chains were all read from a single sample in a study of blood T cell repertoires in COVID-19. Generated by immunoSEQ multiplex PCR, the TCRdb table keeps only in-frame clones and is missing some. The sample has around 250,000 clones; roughly 85% are singletons. Sequenced input: peripheral blood. The receptors here all came from a woman aged 18-35 years with acute or convalescent COVID-19.

This clone has ten or more counts. The gene calls are TRBV7-3 and TRBJ2-5, with D possibly matching TRBD1 (5 bases). V was cut by 3 bases and J by 4 bases, with 12 bases left in between. Germline values: CDR1 SGHTA, CDR2 FQGTGA. CDR3 length: 14 residues. CDR3 amino acids: CASSFFGQGETQYF. The DNA for the CDR3 is TGTGCCAGCAGCTTTTTCGGGCAGGGAGAGACCCAGTACTTC.

The genes are TRBV9 and TRBJ2-1, with D unclear. The germline CDR1 and CDR2 sequences are SGDLS and YYNGEE. The germline V and J ends were trimmed by 1 base and 7 bases, with 12 bases remaining between them. The CDR3 runs 14 residues. The DNA of the CDR3 is TGTGCCAGCAGCGTACTCACCGCCGGGAATGAGCAGTTCTTC. Residues: CASSVLTAGNEQFF.

The rearrangement joins TRBV7-2 to TRBJ1-6; possible D gene TRBD1, 5 bases. Trimming removed 0 bases from V and 4 bases from J, with 10 bases in between. This CDR3 contains 16 residues. Germline V gene data show CDR1 as SGHTA and CDR2 as FQGNSA. The CDR3 is CASSLAGGGYNSPLHF. DNA for the CDR3: TGTGCCAGCAGCTTAGCTGGGGGGGGGTATAATTCACCCCTCCACTTT.

This rearrangement joins TRBV5-1 to TRBJ2-3; tentatively, D is TRBD2 (6 bases). CDR1 and CDR2 (germline): SGHRS, YFSETQ. Between the trimmed V and J ends, which lost 4 bases and 1 base, there was a span of 13 bases. The CDR3 runs 15 residues. CDR3 DNA: TGCGCCAGCAGCCCCATCGGGGGAGGCACAGATACGCAGTATTTT. It specifies CASSPIGGGTDTQYF.

The rearrangement links TRBV5-4 to TRBJ2-5; D is perhaps TRBD2 (5 bases). This CDR3 contains 16 residues. From germline, CDR1 is SGHNT and CDR2 YYREEE (reference sequence). Between the trimmed V and J ends, which lost 4 bases and 5 bases, there was a span of 21 bases. The DNA of the CDR3 is TGTGCCAGCAGCAACGACCCCGGGGAAAAAGGGGAGACCCAGTACTTC. It translates to CASSNDPGEKGETQYF.

This chain connects TRBV24-1 to TRBJ2-2; 13 bases are a match to TRBD2. This CDR3 region has 19 residues. The trim removed 4 bases at V and 6 bases at J, leaving 13 bases unmatched. The germline CDR1 and CDR2 sequences are KGHDR and SFDVKD. Here the CDR3 DNA reads TGTGCCACCAGTGAGGGACTAGCGGGACCCTTAAGCCGTCCCGGGGAGCTGTTTTTT. Its protein is CATSEGLAGPLSRPGELFF.

The chain recombines TRBV18 with TRBJ1-2, with 12 bases aligning to TRBD1. V lost 6 bases, J lost 6 bases, and 5 bases stayed unmatched. The CDR3 length is 14 residues. The germline V gene encodes CDR1 KGHSH and CDR2 LQKENI. The CDR3 spells CASSPGQGADGYTF. CDR3 bases: TGTGCCAGCTCCCCGGGACAGGGGGCTGATGGCTACACCTTC.

The genes are TRBV28 and TRBJ2-6, with D hard to call. The CDR3 loop spans 13 amino acids. Germline V gene sequence: CDR1 MDHEN, CDR2 SYDVKM. Trimming stripped 4 bases from V and 2 bases from J, with 3 bases between. The CDR3 reads CASSSAGANVLTF. The CDR3 DNA reads as TGTGCCAGCAGTTCCGCTGGGGCCAACGTCCTGACTTTC.

This rearrangement joins TRBV28 to TRBJ1-4; TRBD1 aligns across 9 bases. The CDR3 extends over 15 amino acids. V shed 1 base and J 5 bases; nucleotides not matched to a gene: 2. Germline CDR1 reads MDHEN; CDR2 reads SYDVKM. The chain's CDR3 is CASSLSGQGNEKLFF. The CDR3 DNA reads TGTGCCAGCAGTTTATCGGGACAGGGAAATGAAAAACTGTTTTTT. Full variable domain (remainder filled in from reference TRBV28 and TRBJ1-4): DVKVTQSSRYLVKRTGEKVFLECVQDMDHENMFWYRQDPGLGLRLIYFSYDVKMKEKGDIPEGYSVSREKKERFSLILESASTNQTSMYLCASSLSGQGNEKLFFGSGTQLSVL.

The chain employs TRBV10-2 and TRBJ2-7; tentative D call: TRBD2 (6 bases). This CDR3 spans 16 amino acids. V gave up 5 bases and J gave up 2 bases, with 19 bases separating them. The germline CDR1 and CDR2 sequences are WSHSY and SAAADI. The CDR3 region is CASSWGGGQETYEQYF. DNA for the CDR3: TGCGCCAGCAGTTGGGGAGGTGGGCAGGAAACCTACGAGCAGTACTTC.

Only a few counts were recorded for this clone. The J gene is TRBJ1-3, the V gene TRBV6-5, with D unclear. Between the trimmed V and J ends, which lost 2 bases and 0 bases, there was a span of 8 bases. Germline CDR1 MNHEY, CDR2 SVGAGI. The length of the CDR3 is 15 residues. CDR3 DNA: TGTGCCAGCAGTTACAGTGCGGTCTCTGGAAACACCATATATTTT. It translates to CASSYSAVSGNTIYF.

This clone was counted once. This chain links TRBV19 with TRBJ2-1; D is unresolved. There are 15 residues in the CDR3. Germline-derived CDR1 and CDR2 are LNHDA and SQIVND (reference sequence). V was shortened by 2 bases and J by 5 bases, with 13 bases between the two germline ends. CDR3 nucleotides: TGTGCCAGTAGTATAAGAGGATATGCTGACAATGAGCAGTTCTTC. Translating gives CASSIRGYADNEQFF.

V and J are TRBV10-2 and TRBJ2-7; D perhaps matches TRBD2 (6 bases). Per the germline V gene, CDR1 is WSHSY and CDR2 is SAAADI. CDR3 length: 15 amino acids. V was clipped by 8 bases and J by 0 bases, with 17 bases between them. The CDR3 bases are TGCGCCAGCGACAACCGGGACTCGAGCTCCTACGAGCAGTACTTC. Translating gives CASDNRDSSSYEQYF.

This clone has a handful of counts. The chain is built from TRBV4-3 and TRBJ1-2, with 9 bases that match TRBD1. The V gene end was trimmed by 1 base and the J gene end by 8 bases; junction bases not matched to a gene: 5. The CDR3 has 14 amino acids. In germline, CDR1 is LGHNA, CDR2 YSLEER. CDR3 protein: CASSQGRTGVGYTF. In DNA form, the CDR3 reads TGCGCCAGCAGCCAAGGGCGGACAGGGGTCGGCTACACCTTC.

The chain employs TRBV28 and TRBJ1-5; D possibly corresponds to TRBD1 (5 bases). With 10 bases removed from V and 1 base from J, the gap between germline ends came to 17 bases. This CDR3 is 15 amino acids long. CDR1 is MDHEN, CDR2 SYDVKM, per germline. CDR3 sequence reads: CATFLRGMSNQPQHF. The CDR3 DNA reads TGTGCCACCTTTCTCCGGGGGATGAGCAATCAGCCCCAGCATTTT.

This clone was observed a few times. This chain joins TRBV4-3 and TRBJ1-6; TRBD1 agrees at 11 bases. Germline CDR1 LGHNA, CDR2 YSLEER. This CDR3 is 16 amino acids long. The junction had 4 bases not matched to a gene; V was cut back by 0 bases and J by 9 bases. This CDR3 is CASSQEAGTGGSPLHF. CDR3 in DNA: TGCGCCAGCAGCCAAGAAGCCGGGACAGGGGGTTCACCCCTCCACTTT.

The rearrangement uses TRBV24-1 and TRBJ2-2; 9 bases fit TRBD1. The CDR3 has 14 amino acids. J lost 7 bases, V lost 7 bases, and 6 bases had no gene match. Germline assignment: CDR1 KGHDR and CDR2 SFDVKD. The CDR3 reads CATSAGQGFGELFF. The CDR3 coding sequence is TGTGCCACCAGCGCGGGACAGGGTTTCGGGGAGCTGTTTTTT.

The sample holds a few counts of this clone. The chain carries TRBV5-1 and TRBJ1-4; D unresolved. The CDR3 runs to 15 residues. The germline V and J ends were trimmed by 4 bases and 5 bases, with 15 bases remaining between them. Looked up from germline, CDR1 is SGHRS and CDR2 is YFSETQ. In DNA, the CDR3 is TGCGCCAGCAGCCAAGGCCGGGGAGTAAATGAAAAACTGTTTTTT. Residues: CASSQGRGVNEKLFF.

The J gene is TRBJ1-5, the V gene TRBV20-1, with D unresolved. The germline V gene encodes CDR1 DFQATT and CDR2 SNEGSKA (reference sequence). V lost 3 bases, J lost 6 bases, and 12 bases lay in between. There are 13 residues in the CDR3. This chain's CDR3 is CSASETALQPQHF. DNA of the CDR3: TGCAGTGCTAGTGAAACAGCACTTCAGCCCCAGCATTTT.

The V and J genes are TRBV29-1 and TRBJ1-3; D not resolved. The V gene lost 6 bases and the J gene lost 0 bases, with 6 bases spanning the gap. The CDR3 is 12 residues long. Per germline, CDR1 SQVTM and CDR2 ANQGSEA. The CDR3: CSVRNSGNTIYF. CDR3 coding DNA: TGCAGCGTCCGTAACTCTGGAAACACCATATATTTT.

The V call is TRBV9, the J call TRBJ2-1; possible D gene TRBD2, 6 bases. V was pared by 4 bases and J by 7 bases, with 21 bases between. CDR1 and CDR2 from the germline V gene are SGDLS and YYNGEE. The CDR3 runs to 16 residues. CDR3 in DNA: TGTGCCAGCAGCCCGATGGAGGGCCCCTGGGGGAATGAGCAGTTCTTC. Its protein is CASSPMEGPWGNEQFF.

This clone was seen only a few times. Other DNA sequences within the sample encode an identical CDR3. The V gene is TRBV2, the J gene TRBJ1-1; D is unresolved. CDR1 and CDR2 from the germline V gene are SNHLY and FYNNEI. Trimming took 6 bases from V and 1 from J, leaving 6 bases between them. The CDR3 runs to 12 residues. The CDR3 reads CASRQQNTEAFF. CDR3 sequence (DNA): TGTGCCAGCAGACAGCAGAACACTGAAGCTTTCTTT.

This sequence joins TRBV28 and TRBJ2-5, with D perhaps TRBD2 (6 bases). The CDR3 has 14 residues. The germline V gene has CDR1 MDHEN and CDR2 SYDVKM. The V and J ends lost 7 bases and 1 base respectively, with 13 bases between them. In DNA, the CDR3 is TGTGCCAGCAAAACGGGACTGCGCCAAGAGACCCAGTACTTC. As protein: CASKTGLRQETQYF.